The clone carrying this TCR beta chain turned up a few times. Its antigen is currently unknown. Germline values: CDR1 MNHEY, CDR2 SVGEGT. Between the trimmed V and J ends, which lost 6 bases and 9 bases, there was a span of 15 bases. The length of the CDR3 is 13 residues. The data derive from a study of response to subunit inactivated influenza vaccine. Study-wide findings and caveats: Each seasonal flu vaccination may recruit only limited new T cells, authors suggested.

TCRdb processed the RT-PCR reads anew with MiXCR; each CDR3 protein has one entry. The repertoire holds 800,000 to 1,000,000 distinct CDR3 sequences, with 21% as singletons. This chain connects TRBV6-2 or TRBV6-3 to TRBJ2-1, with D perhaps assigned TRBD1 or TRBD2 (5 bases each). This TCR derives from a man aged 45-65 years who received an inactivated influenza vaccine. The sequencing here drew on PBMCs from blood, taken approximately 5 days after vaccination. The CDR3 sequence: CASRPTARGEQFF. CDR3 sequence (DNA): TGTGCCAGCAGGCCGACAGCCCGGGGTGAGCAGTTCTTC.